Listed here are 9 T cell receptor beta chains from one sample, sequenced in a study of tumor-infiltrating lymphocytes in primary liver carcinoma. From 400 to 550 ng total RNA, TCR beta cDNA was generated with a primer in the constant region. Each TCR beta library was derived from three nested multiplex PCR rounds that employed slightly modified ARM-PCR. PCR rounds one and two used TRBV1-TRBV30 forward primers with a C-beta reverse primer for approximately 11 cycles each. TCRdb re-analysed the multiplex PCR reads in MiXCR, keeping a single row per CDR3 protein. This sample yields roughly 25,000 distinct CDR3 sequences, of which 78% are seen a single time; approximately 46% belongs to the top ten. The study co-extracted DNA and RNA from about 21-30 mg of unsorted bulk tissue. Specimen: liver tumor tissue from sampling region 3. Sample subset: tumor region T3, left-lateral pole. These receptors were collected from a man in his forties or fifties with primary liver carcinoma and hepatitis B virus infection.

This clonotype was found many times. The conserved final phenylalanine or tryptophan is absent from the CDR3, which likely points to a read error. The DNA is omitted, as the CDR3 cannot be located on it reliably, and the CDR3 follows TCRdb's listing. The CDR3 protein is CATRGETGANVLTS. The chain employs TRBV10-3 and TRBJ2-6; the D call in the table, TRBD1, was not verified against the DNA. CDR1 and CDR2 from the germline V gene are ENHRY and SYGVKD. The length of the CDR3 is 14 amino acids, counting both ends.

Concerning this clonotype: Germline is not matched at one junction end, which may reflect a read error. The chain recombines TRBV11-2 with TRBJ2-7, with D maybe TRBD2 (5 bases). This CDR3 spans 15 amino acids. Germline V gene lookup returns CDR1 SGHAT and CDR2 FQNNGV. The chain's CDR3 is CARSLESGISGKHYF. Written as DNA, the CDR3 is TGTGCCAGGAGCTTAGAGTCCGGGATCTCTGGCAAGCATTATTTC.

This chain's CDR3 is CSAREARVGANVLTF. The CDR3 nucleotides are TGCAGTGCTAGAGAGGCAAGGGTTGGGGCCAACGTCCTGACTTTC. This chain connects TRBV20-1 to TRBJ2-6; D remains unclear. Between the trimmed V and J ends, which lost 0 bases and 3 bases, there was a span of 9 bases. Germline lookup yields CDR1 DFQATT and CDR2 SNEGSKA (reference sequence). This CDR3 has 15 amino acids.

As regards this clonotype: A clone one base away is much larger, so this may be a read error. The chain employs TRBV7-9 and TRBJ2-2, with D perhaps TRBD1 or TRBD2 (5 bases each). This CDR3 has 16 amino acids. Trimming left V 1 base short and J 5 bases short, with 14 bases between. CDR1 is SEHNR and CDR2 is FQNEAQ in the germline V gene (reference sequence). The CDR3 is CASSLGMRGWTGELFF. The DNA for the CDR3 is TGTGCCAGCAGCTTAGGAATGAGGGGATGGACCGGGGAGCTGTTTTTT. The complete variable domain, with remaining parts taken from reference TRBV7-9 and TRBJ2-2, reads DTGVSQNPRHKITKRGQNVTFRCDPISEHNRLYWYRQTLGQGPEFLTYFQNEAQLEKSRLLSDRFSAERPKGSFSTLEIQRTEQGDSAMYLCASSLGMRGWTGELFFGEGSRLTVL.

V gene TRBV5-4 combines with J gene TRBJ2-3; possible D gene TRBD1, 5 bases. Per the germline V gene, CDR1 is SGHNT and CDR2 is YYREEE (reference sequence). The CDR3 has 15 amino acids. Trimming shortened V by 0 bases and J by 6 bases, and 14 bases separated the two germline ends. The DNA for the CDR3 is TGTGCCAGCAGCTTGGATCAGGGCCACACGGATACGCAGTATTTT. It codes for CASSLDQGHTDTQYF.

Relative to its sample, this clonotype is large (0.1 to 1%). The genes are TRBV12-3 or TRBV12-4 and TRBJ2-7; D is tentatively TRBD1 or TRBD2 (5 bases each). The V and J ends lost 5 bases and 2 bases respectively, with 16 bases between them. This CDR3 is built from 15 residues. The CDR3 DNA is TGTGCCAGCAGTCGAGGGACGGGCTCGACCTACGAGCAGTACTTC. This sequence encodes CASSRGTGSTYEQYF.

As for this clonotype: One end of the junction does not line up with germline, which may come from a read error. V is TRBV15 and J is TRBJ2-5; TRBD1 matches at 10 bases. In germline, CDR1 is LNHNV, CDR2 YYDKDF (reference sequence). The CDR3 totals 15 residues. In DNA, the CDR3 is TGTGCCACCAACAACTGGACAGGGGGTGAAGAGACCCGGTACTTC. It specifies CATNNWTGGEETRYF.

As for this clonotype: Given a much more abundant clone one base away, this may be a read error. The rearrangement links TRBV5-4 to TRBJ2-7; 8 positions match TRBD2. This CDR3 has 15 residues. CDR1 and CDR2 from the germline V gene are SGHNT and YYREEE (reference sequence). In DNA, the CDR3 is TGCGCCAGCGGCCCTGGACTAGCCGAAACCCACGAGCAGTACTTC. It encodes CASGPGLAETHEQYF. The whole variable domain, remainder taken from reference TRBV5-4 and TRBJ2-7, is ETGVTQSPTHLIKTRGQQVTLRCSSQSGHNTVSWYQQALGQGPQFIFQYYREEENGRGNFPPRFSGLQFPNYSSELNVNALELDDSALYLCASGPGLAETHEQYFGPGTRLTVT.

Remarks on this clonotype: At one end the junction does not follow the germline gene, possibly because of a read error. This chain joins TRBV6-1 and TRBJ2-7, with 7 positions matching TRBD1. The CDR3 runs 15 residues. The germline CDR1 and CDR2 sequences are MNHNS and SASEGT. CDR3 nucleotides: TGTGCTAGCAGTGAAGGGGGCTTGTGGGGGATCGAGCAGTACTTC. This sequence encodes CASSEGGLWGIEQYF.